A selection of T cell receptor beta chains follows, all from one sample in a study of CD8 T cells in ankylosing spondylitis. TCRdb re-derived calls from the 5' RACE reads in MiXCR, one entry per CDR3 protein. The sample includes some 130,000 distinct CDR3 sequences, approximately 7.4% of them seen just once. Sequenced sample: blood, either unsorted or a sorted T cell fraction (not recorded which). The receptor set was obtained from a female donor with ankylosing spondylitis or in good health (not recorded which). Each CDR3 is given with its conserved first and last residue. A D gene is named only where the DNA matches it firmly. Some rows have no size entry. The others give once, few or many, or a class for an expanded clone.

V	D	size	J	DNA	CDR3
TRBV7-8	TRBD1	many	TRBJ1-2	TGTGCCAGCAGCCTCAACCAGGGGGTAGGCTATGGCTACACCTTC	CASSLNQGVGYGYTF
TRBV4-1	TRBD1	few	TRBJ1-2	TGCGCCAGCAGCCAAGTTGCTAATCCAGGGGGTGGCTATGGCTACACCTTC	CASSQVANPGGGYGYTF
TRBV3-1	-	many	TRBJ2-3	TGTGCCAGCAGCCCTTCCGGACTGGCGGTCACAGATACGCAGTATTTT	CASSPSGLAVTDTQYF
TRBV19	-	many	TRBJ2-3	TGTGCCAGTGGGTCTTCGGGCACAGATACGCAGTATTTT	CASGSSGTDTQYF
TRBV5-1	TRBD1	many	TRBJ1-2	TGCGCCAGCAGCATTCCCGGGACAGGGGGGACCTATGGCTACACCTTC	CASSIPGTGGTYGYTF
TRBV30	-	many	TRBJ1-3	TGTGCCTGGAGTGTACCAGACTCTGGAAACACCATATATTTT	CAWSVPDSGNTIYF
TRBV4-1	TRBD1	many	TRBJ1-5	TGCGCCAGCAGCCATAGACAGGGCGGAGGGCAGCCCCAGCATTTT	CASSHRQGGGQPQHF
TRBV6-1	-	many	TRBJ2-1	TGTGCCAGCACACGGGGGTCCTACAATGAGCAGTTCTTC	CASTRGSYNEQFF
TRBV20-1	-	many	TRBJ1-5	TGCAGTGCTAGCCTAGGCCCAGGGAATCAGCCCCAGCATTTT	CSASLGPGNQPQHF
TRBV20-1	-	many	TRBJ2-2	TGCAGTGCAGGCAGGGATACCTCGTGGAACACCGGGGAGCTGTTTTTT	CSAGRDTSWNTGELFF
TRBV4-1	TRBD2	many	TRBJ2-7	TGCGCCAGCAGCCCGGGCCGGACTAGCCCTAGCTCCTACGAGCAGTACTTC	CASSPGRTSPSSYEQYF
TRBV4-3	-	many	TRBJ1-2	TGCGCCAGCAGCCAAGGGTCTAATGGCTACACCTTC	CASSQGSNGYTF
TRBV2	-	-	TRBJ1-3	TGTGCCAGCAGTGGTCGTGGTAACACCATATATTTT	CASSGRGNTIYF
TRBV5-1	-	many	TRBJ1-2	TGCGCCAGCAGCTTGGCCCAGGGTCCCTATGGCTACACCTTC	CASSLAQGPYGYTF
TRBV12-3/TRBV12-4	-	-	TRBJ1-5	TGTGCCAGCAGTTTGTCGGGGGTTGGCAATCAGCCCCAGCATTTT	CASSLSGVGNQPQHF
TRBV5-1	-	many	TRBJ2-4	TGCGCCAGCAGCCCTACACTGTCACTGGCCAAAAACATTCAGTACTTC	CASSPTLSLAKNIQYF
TRBV5-1	-	many	TRBJ2-1	TGCGCCAGCAGCGTCCCACTAGGGCAATACAATGAGCAGTTCTTC	CASSVPLGQYNEQFF
TRBV20-1	-	many	TRBJ1-1	TGCAGTCTCCCCCGGGACACCGGAGATGAAGCTTTCTTT	CSLPRDTGDEAFF
TRBV9	-	few	TRBJ2-3	TGTGCCAGCAGCGTAGTAGGAGATACGCAGTATTTT	CASSVVGDTQYF
TRBV20-1	TRBD2	once	TRBJ2-7	TGCAGTGCTAGGACTAGCGGGGATAGCTCCTACGAGCAGTACTTC	CSARTSGDSSYEQYF
TRBV20-1	-	many	TRBJ2-3	TGCAGTGCTAGAGACCGGATAGTACGCACAGATACGCAGTATTTT	CSARDRIVRTDTQYF
TRBV10-3	-	many	TRBJ1-1	TGTGCCATCAGTGATAACAGAGTCGCAGGGAACACTGAAGCTTTCTTT	CAISDNRVAGNTEAFF
TRBV20-1	-	many	TRBJ1-2	TGCAGTGCTTTCATCGCGGCGCAGTACTATGGCTACACCTTC	CSAFIAAQYYGYTF